The 23 T cell receptor beta chains reported below all come from one sample, sequenced in a study of CXCR3-negative and CXCR3-positive naive CD8 T cells. General study points: Naive cells that were CXCR3-positive had more hydrophobic TRB CDR3s (compared with CXCR3-negative naive cells).

It was by 5' RACE with UMI labels that the TRB cDNA libraries were prepared. With the 5' RACE reads reprocessed, TCRdb shows one record per CDR3 protein and no DNA. The sample has over 100,000 distinct CDR3 sequences; the top ten hold around 0.36%. These receptors have no identified antigens. Sequenced input: naive CXCR3+ CD8+ T cells from blood. Subset noted: CD45RO-CCR7+CD27+CD95- naive CD8+ T cells expressing CXCR3 (TNR3+). The source is a human donor in good health. Some clones in this sample may be carry-over from other donors' samples.

This chain links TRBV5-1 with TRBJ1-4. Germline V lookup: CDR1 SGHRS, CDR2 YFSETQ. This CDR3 has 13 amino acids. CDR3 amino acids: CASSLTGYEKLFF.

The gene calls are TRBV6-2 or TRBV6-3 and TRBJ2-1; the D call of TRBD2 rests on TCRdb alone, since no DNA is present to check it. This CDR3 is 14 amino acids long. Germline V gene data show CDR1 as MNHEY and CDR2 as SVGEGT. CDR3 sequence reads: CATIRNSGRNEQFF.

The genes are TRBV29-1 and TRBJ1-1; checking the TCRdb D call of TRBD1 is not possible without DNA. The CDR3 extends over 13 amino acids. Germline V gene data show CDR1 as SQVTM and CDR2 as ANQGSEA. Here the CDR3 reads CSVDGQGSTEAFF.

The gene calls are TRBV12-3 or TRBV12-4 and TRBJ2-3; no DNA is available, so the TRBD2 call from TCRdb remains unchecked. This CDR3 has 17 residues. The CDR3 sequence is CASEGASGGEGTDTQYF.

This chain links TRBV6-2 or TRBV6-3 with TRBJ2-3; TCRdb gives TRBD2 as the D gene, but with no DNA this cannot be confirmed. The CDR3 totals 16 residues. Germline assignment: CDR1 MNHEY and CDR2 SVGEGT. The CDR3 is CASSYSTSGGPDTQYF.

The chain is built from TRBV6-1 and TRBJ1-5. CDR1 is MNHNS and CDR2 is SASEGT in the germline V gene. CDR3 length: 15 residues. The chain's CDR3 is CASSVDRTLNQPQHF.

This rearrangement joins TRBV6-2 or TRBV6-3 to TRBJ2-4; there is no DNA to check the TCRdb D call of TRBD1. The germline CDR1 and CDR2 sequences are MNHEY and SVGEGT. The CDR3 sequence is 17 residues long. CDR3 sequence: CASSSDPGDIAKNIQYF.

The chain is built from TRBV6-2 or TRBV6-3 and TRBJ1-1; TCRdb reports TRBD1, a call that lacks DNA to check it against. This CDR3 is built from 15 residues. CDR1 and CDR2 from the germline V gene are MNHEY and SVGEGT. The CDR3 region is CASSYQGAGSTEAFF.

The J gene is TRBJ1-2, the V gene TRBV29-1. CDR3 length: 15 residues. The germline CDR1 and CDR2 sequences are SQVTM and ANQGSEA. The chain's CDR3 is CSVEDRSLRIGGYTF. Full variable domain (missing parts from reference TRBV29-1 and TRBJ1-2): SAVISQKPSRDICQRGTSLTIQCQVDSQVTMMFWYRQQPGQSLTLIATANQGSEATYESGFVIDKFPISRPNLTFSTLTVSNMSPEDSSIYLCSVEDRSLRIGGYTFGSGTRLTVV.

This chain links TRBV7-8 with TRBJ2-5; TCRdb picks TRBD1, but there is no DNA to check that call. This CDR3 region has 15 residues. Germline CDR1 and CDR2: SGHVS and FQNEAQ. CDR3 region: CASSQPGQYRETQYF.

The chain recombines TRBV3-1 with TRBJ2-1; TCRdb selects TRBD1, and the lack of DNA leaves this call unchecked. The CDR3 is 16 residues long. From germline, CDR1 is LGHDT and CDR2 YNNKEL (reference sequence). The CDR3 reads CASRQGYSMESHEQFF.

The chain has TRBV5-6 and TRBJ2-1. The germline V gene has CDR1 SGHDT and CDR2 YYEEEE. The CDR3 spans 14 residues. The CDR3 loop is CASTDPSSYNEQFF.

V gene TRBV27 combines with J gene TRBJ2-1; TCRdb proposes TRBD2, but this gene call is untestable without DNA. The CDR3 has 14 residues. The V gene's germline CDR1 is MNHEY and CDR2 SMNVEV (reference sequence). CDR3 loop: CASKLAGAYNEQFF.

The genes are TRBV5-1 and TRBJ2-3. The CDR3 is 13 amino acids. Germline lookup yields CDR1 SGHRS and CDR2 YFSETQ. This CDR3 reads CASSMDATDTQYF.

This chain connects TRBV29-1 to TRBJ2-7; TCRdb's D gene call, TRBD1, goes unchecked for lack of DNA. Germline CDR1 reads SQVTM; CDR2 reads ANQGSEA. There are 12 residues in the CDR3. CDR3 region: CSVWTGGSEQYF.

The chain has TRBV3-1 and TRBJ2-6. CDR1 is LGHDT, CDR2 YNNKEL, per germline (reference sequence). The CDR3 sequence is 14 residues long. CDR3 in amino acids: CASSQVSWANVLTF. The variable domain in full, completed from reference TRBV3-1 and TRBJ2-6, reads DTAVSQTPKYLVTQMGNDKSIKCEQNLGHDTMYWYKQDSKKFLKIMFSYNNKELIINETVPNRFSPKSPDKAHLNLHINSLELGDSAVYFCASSQVSWANVLTFGAGSRLTVL.

V usage is TRBV6-5 and J usage is TRBJ2-7; the TRBD2 assignment by TCRdb is unverifiable without DNA. Germline-derived CDR1 and CDR2 are MNHEY and SVGAGI. The CDR3 spans 14 residues. The CDR3 here is CASSDSGGYHEQYF.

The CDR3 loop is CASSQEGGSYYEQYF. This sequence joins TRBV14 and TRBJ2-7; the TCRdb D gene call, TRBD2, has no DNA to confirm it. This CDR3 has 15 amino acids. Per germline, CDR1 SGHDN and CDR2 FVKESK.

The gene calls are TRBV7-9 and TRBJ2-2. Germline CDR1 is SEHNR and CDR2 is FQNEAQ (reference sequence). CDR3 length: 14 residues. CDR3 sequence reads: CASSSDPNTGELFF. Variable domain in full (rest from reference TRBV7-9 and TRBJ2-2): DTGVSQNPRHKITKRGQNVTFRCDPISEHNRLYWYRQTLGQGPEFLTYFQNEAQLEKSRLLSDRFSAERPKGSFSTLEIQRTEQGDSAMYLCASSSDPNTGELFFGEGSRLTVL.

This chain links TRBV20-1 with TRBJ2-7; the TRBD2 assignment by TCRdb is unverifiable without DNA. The CDR3 runs to 17 residues. The germline gives CDR1 DFQATT, CDR2 SNEGSKA (reference sequence). The CDR3 here is CSAREAGAGASFYEQYF.

CDR3 sequence reads: CASSWGQRGIHEQYF. The V call is TRBV12-3 or TRBV12-4, the J call TRBJ2-7; TCRdb indicates TRBD1, and absent DNA this call remains unverified. This CDR3 has 15 amino acids.

The chain recombines TRBV2 with TRBJ2-1; TCRdb's assignment of TRBD2 cannot be checked, as there is no DNA. From germline, CDR1 is SNHLY and CDR2 FYNNEI. The CDR3 extends over 19 amino acids. The CDR3 reads CASSVRGLAGYAPYNEQFF.

The chain is built from TRBV4-1 and TRBJ2-7; absent DNA, TCRdb's TRBD1 call cannot be checked. Germline-derived CDR1 and CDR2 are MGHRA and YSYEKL. There are 15 residues in the CDR3. CDR3: CASSQVGRESYEQYF.